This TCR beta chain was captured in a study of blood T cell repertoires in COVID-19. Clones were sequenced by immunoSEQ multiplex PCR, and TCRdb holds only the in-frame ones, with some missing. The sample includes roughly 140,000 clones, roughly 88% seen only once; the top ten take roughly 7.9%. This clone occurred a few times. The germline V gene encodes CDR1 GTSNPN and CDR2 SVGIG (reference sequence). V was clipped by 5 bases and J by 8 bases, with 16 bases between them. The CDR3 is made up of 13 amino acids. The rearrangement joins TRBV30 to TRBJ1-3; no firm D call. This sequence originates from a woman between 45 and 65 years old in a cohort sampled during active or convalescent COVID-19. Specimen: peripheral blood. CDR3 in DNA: TGTGCCTGGGGGAGAGGCTCCCTTCACACCATATATTTT. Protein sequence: CAWGRGSLHTIYF.